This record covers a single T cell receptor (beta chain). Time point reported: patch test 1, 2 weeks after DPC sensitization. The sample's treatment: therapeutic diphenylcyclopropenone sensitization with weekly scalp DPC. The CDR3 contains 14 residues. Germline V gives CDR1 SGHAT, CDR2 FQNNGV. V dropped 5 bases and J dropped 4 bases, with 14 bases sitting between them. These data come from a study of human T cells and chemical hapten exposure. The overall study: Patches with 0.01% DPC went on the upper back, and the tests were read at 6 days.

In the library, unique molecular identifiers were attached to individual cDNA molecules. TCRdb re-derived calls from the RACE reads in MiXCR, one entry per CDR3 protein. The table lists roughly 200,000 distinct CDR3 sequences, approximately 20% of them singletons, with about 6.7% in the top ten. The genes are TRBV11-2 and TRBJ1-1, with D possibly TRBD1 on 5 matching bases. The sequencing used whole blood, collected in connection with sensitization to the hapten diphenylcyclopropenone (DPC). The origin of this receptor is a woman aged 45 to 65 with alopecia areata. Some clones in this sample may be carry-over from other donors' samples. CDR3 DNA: TGTGCCAGCAGCCTCCGCCCAGACAGCACTGAAGCTTTCTTT. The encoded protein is CASSLRPDSTEAFF.